This TCR beta chain was sequenced during a study of CD8+CD57+ T cells in acquired aplastic anemia. Study details: An average of approximately 11 million reads for CD4+ cells was obtained from healthy donors.

The germline V gene encodes CDR1 SGHTA and CDR2 FQGTGA. V was cut by 2 bases and J by 7 bases, with 21 bases left in between. The CDR3 loop spans 17 amino acids. Investigators profiled TCR beta VDJ and CDR3 from genomic DNA template. TCRdb re-called the reads with MiXCR, one entry per CDR3 protein. The sample records roughly 170,000 distinct CDR3 sequences, 50% to 75% being singletons. General study points: Between patients and controls, CD8+ Simpson's diversity did not vary significantly.

This clonotype was picked up many times. Its specificity is not known. The chain combines TRBV7-3 with TRBJ2-1, with D possibly TRBD2 on 6 matching bases. The sample taken for sequencing was sorted CD4+, CD8+, or CD8+CD57+ T cells (not recorded which) from PBMCs. This TCR derives from a human donor in good health. The CDR3 DNA reads as TGTGCCAGCAGCTTAGGTCGTGGGGGAGGCTTCGGGAATGAGCAGTTCTTC. This translates into CASSLGRGGGFGNEQFF. Based on the CDR3 plus reference TRBV7-3 and TRBJ2-1, the full variable domain is GAGVSQTPSNKVTEKGKYVELRCDPISGHTALYWYRQSLGQGPEFLIYFQGTGAADDSGLPNDRFFAVRPEGSVSTLKIQRTERGDSAVYLCASSLGRGGGFGNEQFFGPGTRLTVL.